Listed below are T cell receptor beta chains from one sample, sequenced in a study of blood T cell repertoires in COVID-19. Method: immunoSEQ multiplex PCR; TCRdb's copy keeps in-frame clones and lacks some. The repertoire holds under 250,000 clones, with 80% to 85% as singletons. The specimen sequenced was peripheral blood. The receptors were gathered from a woman aged 18-29 years with acute or convalescent COVID-19. CDR3s include the opening cysteine and the closing phenylalanine or tryptophan. A D gene is named only where the DNA matches it firmly. Not every row has a clone size; where given, it reads once, few, many or a size class.

d_gene	j_gene	abundance	v_gene	CDR3aa	CDR3nt
.	TRBJ2-7	.	TRBV19	CASSGGGSSYEQYF	TGTGCCAGTAGTGGTGGAGGATCGTCCTACGAGCAGTACTTC
TRBD2	TRBJ2-1	.	TRBV10-3	CAISGAGVLSGEQFF	TGTGCCATCAGTGGTGCGGGAGTTTTATCGGGTGAGCAGTTCTTC
.	TRBJ2-1	.	TRBV19	CASSMGSHNEQFF	TGTGCCAGTAGTATGGGCTCCCACAATGAGCAGTTCTTC
.	TRBJ2-2	once	TRBV27	CASSFKTATTGELFF	TGTGCCAGCAGCTTTAAGACAGCGACCACCGGGGAGCTGTTTTTT
TRBD2	TRBJ2-3	few	TRBV6-2/TRBV6-3	CASSYSKAGGRRDTQYF	TGTGCCAGCAGTTACTCTAAAGCGGGAGGGCGTCGAGATACGCAGTATTTT
.	TRBJ1-5	.	TRBV4-1	CASSQESRGLNQPQHF	TGCGCCAGCAGCCAAGAATCAAGGGGACTCAATCAGCCCCAGCATTTT
.	TRBJ2-5	.	TRBV9	CASSVSGDTIGTQYF	TGTGCCAGCAGCGTATCAGGGGACACGATCGGGACCCAGTACTTC
.	TRBJ2-7	.	TRBV5-4	CASSSPREQYF	TGTGCCAGCAGCTCCCCTCGGGAGCAGTACTTC
TRBD2	TRBJ2-3	.	TRBV5-6	CASSSRLAITDTQYF	TGTGCCAGCAGCTCCCGACTAGCGATCACAGATACGCAGTATTTT
.	TRBJ1-6	.	TRBV30	CAWNINSPLHF	TGTGCCTGGAATATTAATTCACCCCTCCACTTT
TRBD1	TRBJ2-5	many	TRBV5-4	CASSDRVGETQYF	TGTGCCAGCTCTGACAGGGTCGGGGAGACCCAGTACTTC
TRBD2	TRBJ2-7	.	TRBV3-1/TRBV3-2	CASSQAGIAGVYEQYF	TGTGCCAGCAGCCAAGCGGGGATAGCGGGAGTCTACGAGCAGTACTTC
.	TRBJ1-1	.	TRBV25-1	CASTGGQGSANTEAFF	TGTGCCAGCACCGGGGGGCAGGGTTCGGCGAACACTGAAGCTTTCTTT
TRBD2	TRBJ2-1	.	TRBV7-2	CASSFGTTDNEQFF	TGTGCCAGCAGCTTTGGGACTACCGACAATGAGCAGTTCTTC
TRBD1	TRBJ1-3	.	TRBV29-1	CSVRGTGGNTIYF	TGCAGCGTTCGGGGGACAGGCGGAAACACCATATATTTT
TRBD2	TRBJ2-7	few	TRBV7-9	CASSAGGFRLAGSYEQYF	TGTGCCAGCAGCGCAGGGGGCTTCCGACTAGCGGGAAGCTACGAGCAGTACTTC
.	TRBJ1-5	.	TRBV28	CASSFGRGLNQPQHF	TGTGCCAGCAGTTTTGGCAGGGGTCTCAATCAGCCCCAGCATTTT
.	TRBJ2-3	.	TRBV7-3	CASSAQGGLATDTQYF	TGTGCCAGCAGTGCCCAGGGGGGCCTAGCGACAGATACGCAGTATTTT
.	TRBJ1-1	.	TRBV2	CASSEGLNTEAFF	TGTGCCAGCAGTGAGGGCCTTAACACTGAAGCTTTCTTT
.	TRBJ1-6	.	TRBV30	CAWRLGSPLHF	TGTGCCTGGAGATTGGGCTCACCCCTCCACTTT
TRBD1	TRBJ1-5	.	TRBV7-8	CASRSRGDQPQHF	TGTGCCAGCAGAAGCAGGGGGGATCAGCCCCAGCATTTT
TRBD1	TRBJ1-5	.	TRBV19	CASVTGAQPQHF	TGTGCCAGCGTGACAGGGGCTCAGCCCCAGCATTTT
.	TRBJ2-5	.	TRBV11-2	CASSLDRLARQTQYF	TGTGCCAGCAGCTTAGATAGGCTAGCGCGGCAGACCCAGTACTTC
.	TRBJ2-7	once	TRBV6-5	CASSYSTVVYYEQYF	TGTGCCAGCAGTTACTCGACAGTTGTGTACTACGAGCAGTACTTC
.	TRBJ1-4	.	TRBV28	CASKGPTNEKLFF	TGTGCCAGCAAGGGGCCAACTAATGAAAAACTGTTTTTT
.	TRBJ1-5	.	TRBV6-5	CASSYTRAPDQPQHF	TGTGCCAGCAGTTACACCAGGGCCCCGGACCAGCCCCAGCATTTT
.	TRBJ1-4	.	TRBV19	CASSISGGLTEKLFF	TGTGCCAGTAGTATTAGCGGGGGTTTGACTGAAAAACTGTTTTTT
.	TRBJ2-2	.	TRBV10-1	CASSESWAPGELFF	TGCGCCAGCAGTGAGAGCTGGGCCCCCGGGGAGCTGTTTTTT
TRBD2	TRBJ2-1	.	TRBV13	CASSLATSGTYNEQFF	TGTGCCAGCAGCTTAGCGACTAGCGGGACTTACAATGAGCAGTTCTTC
TRBD1	TRBJ1-1	.	TRBV14	CASGQGMNTEAFF	TGTGCCAGCGGACAGGGCATGAACACTGAAGCTTTCTTT
.	TRBJ2-7	once	TRBV7-9	CASSLAGGRQGEQYF	TGTGCCAGCAGCTTAGCGGGCGGGAGACAGGGGGAGCAGTACTTC
.	TRBJ1-6	.	TRBV4-1	CASSQDGVPGNSPLHF	TGCGCCAGCAGCCAAGACGGGGTTCCGGGTAATTCACCCCTCCACTTT
.	TRBJ2-7	.	TRBV2	CASRTGTRTYEQYF	TGTGCCAGCAGGACAGGGACTAGAACCTACGAGCAGTACTTC
TRBD2	TRBJ2-3	.	TRBV2	CASDTSGGPTDTQYF	TGTGCCAGCGATACTAGCGGGGGGCCCACAGATACGCAGTATTTT
.	TRBJ2-7	few	TRBV27	CASSLRIGGRGSYEQYF	TGTGCCAGCAGTTTAAGGATAGGGGGGAGGGGGTCCTACGAGCAGTACTTC
.	TRBJ2-2	few	TRBV6-5	CASRTDTGELFF	TGTGCCAGCAGGACAGACACCGGGGAGCTGTTTTTT
.	TRBJ2-3	once	TRBV29-1	CSGVRGPGDTQYF	TGCAGCGGAGTCAGGGGCCCGGGAGATACGCAGTATTTT
.	TRBJ2-4	many	TRBV3-1/TRBV3-2	CASSPSPGVRGIQYF	TGTGCCAGCAGCCCATCCCCGGGGGTTCGTGGCATTCAGTACTTC
TRBD2	TRBJ2-5	.	TRBV7-8	CASSFSGGIQETQYF	TGTGCCAGCAGCTTTAGCGGGGGGATTCAAGAGACCCAGTACTTC
.	TRBJ2-5	.	TRBV28	CASSLGSPSWYQETQYF	TGTGCCAGCAGTTTAGGTTCTCCCAGTTGGTACCAAGAGACCCAGTACTTC
TRBD1	TRBJ1-2	few	TRBV29-1	CSVEEGAYGYTF	TGCAGCGTCGAAGAGGGGGCTTATGGCTACACCTTC
.	TRBJ1-1	.	TRBV19	CASSIRLGMNTEAFF	TGTGCCAGTAGTATCCGGTTGGGCATGAACACTGAAGCTTTCTTT
TRBD1	TRBJ1-5	few	TRBV15	CATSTGQGRQPQHF	TGTGCCACCAGCACGGGACAGGGTCGTCAGCCCCAGCATTTT
TRBD2	TRBJ2-7	.	TRBV27	CASSSPLAGVTYEQYF	TGTGCCAGCAGTTCGCCACTAGCGGGGGTGACCTACGAGCAGTACTTC
TRBD1	TRBJ1-3	.	TRBV25-1	CASSELGGGENTIYF	TGTGCCAGCAGTGAATTAGGAGGGGGCGAAAACACCATATATTTT
.	TRBJ2-7	.	TRBV2	CASSDPDEQYF	TGTGCCAGCAGTGATCCCGACGAGCAGTACTTC
.	TRBJ2-7	.	TRBV10-3	CAISESMDSLEQYF	TGTGCCATCAGTGAGTCGATGGACAGCCTGGAGCAGTACTTC
.	TRBJ2-1	.	TRBV5-1	CASSLDPPTYNEQFF	TGCGCCAGCAGCTTGGACCCGCCTACCTACAATGAGCAGTTCTTC
.	TRBJ2-7	once	TRBV5-6	CASSPDSISYEQYF	TGTGCCAGCAGCCCGGACTCAATCTCCTACGAGCAGTACTTC